These 5 T cell receptor beta chains were all obtained from the same sample, sequenced in a study of CD8 T cells in Susac syndrome (dated by TCRdb to about 2019). The library was built by means of the immunoSEQ multiplex PCR assay. RNA was extracted using the RNeasy kit, and roughly 0.45 to 1 ug of the RNA was reverse transcribed with random hexamers. TCRdb trimmed public reads at Q25 via fastp, called clones via MiXCR and kept in-frame beta chains. Rows with a matching CDR3 protein are joined into one entry that keeps the most common DNA and genes. The sample yields roughly 180,000 distinct CDR3 sequences; 85% to 95% were counted once. In total, the top ten clones hold about 0.1% of the sample. Specimen: CD4+ T cells from PBMCs. These receptors were obtained from a human donor in good health.

The V gene is TRBV20-1, the J gene TRBJ2-5; D perhaps matches TRBD2 (6 bases). The CDR3 covers 15 residues. Per the germline V gene, CDR1 is DFQATT and CDR2 is SNEGSKA (reference sequence). Trimming stripped 3 bases from V and 5 bases from J, with 19 bases between. The CDR3 DNA is TGCAGTGCTAGTATCTGGGGCGGTGGGAGGGAGACCCAGTACTTC. As protein: CSASIWGGGRETQYF.

The table lists this clonotype with a count of one. CDR3: CSARDSGSSYEQYF. DNA for the CDR3: TGCAGTGCTAGAGATAGCGGGAGCTCCTACGAGCAGTACTTC. The rearrangement joins TRBV20-1 to TRBJ2-7; 9 bases are a match to TRBD2. This CDR3 is 14 amino acids long. Germline trimming cut 0 bases from V and 0 bases from J; bases unmatched to any gene: 0. The germline gives CDR1 DFQATT, CDR2 SNEGSKA (reference sequence).

The V and J genes are TRBV25-1 and TRBJ1-1, with D perhaps matching TRBD1 (5 bases). Germline V gene sequence: CDR1 MGHDK, CDR2 SYGVNS. The CDR3 runs to 15 residues. V was pared by 10 bases and J by 1 base, with 19 bases between. The CDR3 is CANLLRGRKNTEAFF. For the CDR3, the DNA is TGTGCCAACTTATTACGGGGGAGAAAGAACACTGAAGCTTTCTTT.

The chain couples TRBV3-1 to TRBJ2-1; D is tentatively TRBD1 or TRBD2 (5 bases each). The CDR3 runs 16 residues. Trimming removed 4 bases from V and 8 bases from J, with 21 bases in between. Germline values: CDR1 LGHDT, CDR2 YNNKEL (reference sequence). The CDR3 DNA reads as TGTGCCAGCAGCCGACAGCGGCCAAGAATGGACGATGAGCAGTTCTTC. Residues: CASSRQRPRMDDEQFF.

The DNA for the CDR3 is TGTGCCATTAAGGACGGCCAAGAGACCCAGTACTTC. This codes for CAIKDGQETQYF. The chain couples TRBV28 to TRBJ2-5; D is unresolved. The V gene's germline CDR1 is MDHEN and CDR2 SYDVKM. Trimming took off 10 bases at V and 1 base at J, with 10 bases between the two ends. This CDR3 is 12 amino acids long. The complete variable domain, with remaining parts taken from reference TRBV28 and TRBJ2-5, reads DVKVTQSSRYLVKRTGEKVFLECVQDMDHENMFWYRQDPGLGLRLIYFSYDVKMKEKGDIPEGYSVSREKKERFSLILESASTNQTSMYLCAIKDGQETQYFGPGTRLLVL.